The source of this T cell receptor (beta chain) is a study of blood T cell repertoires in COVID-19. About the research overall: There were acute and convalescent COVID-19 samples, and they came from the United States, Italy and Spain.

In regard to this clone: The same CDR3 is also encoded by other DNA sequences in this sample.

V lost 1 base and J lost 5, with 8 bases in between. Germline V lookup: CDR1 MGHRA, CDR2 YSYEKL. The CDR3 sequence is 14 residues long. Everyone who took part was about 18 to 90 years old, and they came from about two dozen US areas. Participants reported their clinical history, and cohort assignment relied on those reports. Authors' data handling: Estimated nucleated cell counts came from reference gene primer amplification. Sequenced by immunoSEQ multiplex PCR; TCRdb stores in-frame clones only, minus some. V, J and clone size were drawn from that table, and D and trimming were deduced from the DNA. Altogether fewer than 500,000 clones are present, 80% to 90% being singletons, with the ten largest covering approximately 1.2%.

The sequence was collected from a man aged 30 to 39 who had recovered from COVID-19. The chain joins TRBV4-1 to TRBJ2-2; D gene unclear. What was sequenced was PBMCs or T cells enriched from blood (not recorded which). CDR3 coding DNA: TGCGCCAGCAGCCAAGGTAGAGGAACCGGGGAGCTGTTTTTT. This sequence encodes CASSQGRGTGELFF.